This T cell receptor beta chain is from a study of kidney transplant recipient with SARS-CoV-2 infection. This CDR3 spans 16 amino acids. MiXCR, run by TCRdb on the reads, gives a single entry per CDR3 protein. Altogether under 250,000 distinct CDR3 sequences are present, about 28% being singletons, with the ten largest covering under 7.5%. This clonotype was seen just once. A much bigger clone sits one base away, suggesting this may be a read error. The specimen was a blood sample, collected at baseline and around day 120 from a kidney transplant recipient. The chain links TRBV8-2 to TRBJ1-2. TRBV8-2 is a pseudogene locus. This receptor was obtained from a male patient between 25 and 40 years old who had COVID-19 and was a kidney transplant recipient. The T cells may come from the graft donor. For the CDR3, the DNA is TGTGGCAGTATACGCTTTGATGGCCGAAAGACCTATGGCTACACCTTC. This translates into CGSIRFDGRKTYGYTF.